One and the same sample provided the 5 T cell receptor beta chains below, sequenced in a study of blood T cell repertoires in COVID-19. Sequencing used immunoSEQ multiplex PCR; TCRdb keeps in-frame clones, though not all of them. The sample holds under 200,000 clones, 87% seen once. The sample comprised peripheral blood. All receptors come from a woman aged 55-75 years who had recovered from COVID-19.

This chain links TRBV11-3 with TRBJ2-6; D is perhaps TRBD1 (7 bases). V gave up 9 bases and J gave up 2 bases, with 17 bases separating them. Germline V gene lookup returns CDR1 SGHNT and CDR2 YENEEA. The CDR3 is made up of 16 amino acids. The CDR3 here is CARILGGGAGANVLTF. The CDR3 DNA reads as TGTGCCAGGATCTTAGGAGGGGGCGCTGGGGCCAACGTCCTGACTTTC.

The chain carries TRBV3-1 (or the pseudogene TRBV3-2) and TRBJ2-7, with D possibly TRBD2 on 6 matching bases. This CDR3 has 12 residues. The V end lost 4 bases, the J end lost 7 bases, and 11 bases lay between the germline ends. Germline V gives CDR1 LGHDT, CDR2 YNNKEL (reference sequence). The chain's CDR3 is CASSRTGGEQYF. In DNA, the CDR3 is TGTGCCAGCAGCCGAACCGGGGGTGAGCAGTACTTC.

V and J are TRBV6-1 and TRBJ1-4; the D is unclear. The V gene lost 2 bases and the J gene lost 3 bases, with 10 bases spanning the gap. This CDR3 has 15 residues. Germline assignment: CDR1 MNHNS and CDR2 SASEGT. CDR3 region: CASSESARSNEKLFF. The CDR3 DNA reads as TGTGCCAGCAGTGAATCCGCCAGGTCTAATGAAAAACTGTTTTTT.

The gene calls are TRBV7-9 and TRBJ2-7; 8 bases are a match to TRBD1. This CDR3 contains 16 residues. Germline values: CDR1 SEHNR, CDR2 FQNEAQ (reference sequence). The J segment lost 5 bases and the V segment lost 5 bases, leaving 14 bases of the junction unmatched. CDR3 sequence (DNA): TGTGCCAGCAGCAAGCAGGGGGCTGGAGGGGGACACGAGCAGTACTTC. Its translation is CASSKQGAGGGHEQYF.

Regarding this clone: At one end, the junction sequence differs from germline, possibly due to a read error. The chain recombines TRBV18 with TRBJ1-2, with D possibly TRBD1 on 6 matching bases. The CDR3 has 14 amino acids. CDR1 and CDR2 from the germline V gene are KGHSH and LQKENI. In nucleotides, the CDR3 is TGTGCCAGCTCACCACCGGGACAATACTATCGCTACACCTTC. This gives the protein CASSPPGQYYRYTF.